The next 19 T cell receptor beta chains were all read from a single sample in a study of blood T cells in healthy people across ages (dated by TCRdb to about 2015). The protocol used for the library was 5' RACE. Sequenced on an Illumina HiSeq 2500. The second PCR ran for about 6 to 11 cycles and used a J-beta primer mix along with a sample-barcoded 5' primer. TCRdb ran its own pipeline on the public reads, namely fastp trimming at Q25 and MiXCR clone calling, and kept in-frame beta chains. Entries that share a CDR3 protein sequence are merged under the most common genes and DNA. For this sample the table gives about 1.8 million distinct CDR3 sequences, of which 49% were detected only once. The ten largest clonotypes hold roughly 2.1% of the sample. The material sequenced was blood. These receptors were collected from a woman between 40 and 55 years old in good health.

This clonotype was counted between two and nine times. The chain employs TRBV11-2 and TRBJ2-5; the match to TRBD2 covers 9 bases. Germline trimming cut 1 base from V and 5 bases from J; bases unmatched to any gene: 11. Germline V gene data show CDR1 as SGHAT and CDR2 as FQNNGV. The CDR3 length is 17 residues. The CDR3 region is CASSLVGVAGGLETQYF. DNA of the CDR3: TGTGCCAGCAGCTTAGTGGGGGTTGCGGGGGGGCTTGAGACCCAGTACTTC.

V gene TRBV28 combines with J gene TRBJ2-6; TRBD2 agrees at 7 bases. Looked up from germline, CDR1 is MDHEN and CDR2 is SYDVKM. V shed 6 bases, J shed 2 bases, and the junction held 7 bases outside the gene matches. The CDR3 is 16 residues long. CDR3 region: CASRRGGTAGANVLTF. In DNA form, the CDR3 reads TGTGCCAGCAGGCGGGGAGGGACTGCTGGGGCCAACGTCCTGACTTTC.

This sequence joins TRBV20-1 and TRBJ2-5; possibly TRBD2 for D (6 bases). The end of the DNA aligns better with TRBJ2-7, so the J call may be wrong. In germline, CDR1 is DFQATT, CDR2 SNEGSKA (reference sequence). The CDR3 runs to 14 residues. CDR3 residues: CSAPNPGLPSEQYF. CDR3 coding DNA: TGCAGTGCTCCGAACCCGGGACTCCCAAGCGAGCAGTACTTC.

V and J are TRBV20-1 and TRBJ2-3; 12 bases are shared with TRBD1. Germline CDR1 reads DFQATT; CDR2 reads SNEGSKA (reference sequence). This CDR3 is built from 17 residues. V shed 2 bases, J shed 9 bases, and the junction held 15 bases outside the gene matches. In DNA, the CDR3 is TGCAGTGCTAGACATGTATCGGGACAGGGGGCAGGAAGGACGCAGTATTTT. Translating it yields CSARHVSGQGAGRTQYF.

This chain links TRBV6-5 with TRBJ2-5; D is tentatively TRBD1 or TRBD2 (5 bases each). The CDR3 covers 16 residues. CDR1 and CDR2 from the germline V gene are MNHEY and SVGAGI. V gave up 6 bases and J gave up 0 bases, with 17 bases separating them. CDR3 residues: CASSRGQSSYQETQYF. The CDR3 nucleotides are TGTGCCAGCAGCCGGGGCCAATCCTCGTACCAAGAGACCCAGTACTTC.

V gene TRBV28 combines with J gene TRBJ2-4, with 7 bases that match TRBD1. The DNA end is a closer match to TRBJ2-7, so the J assignment may be wrong. Looked up from germline, CDR1 is MDHEN and CDR2 is SYDVKM. The CDR3 extends over 15 amino acids. CDR3 protein: CASSLHPGGMNEQYF. DNA of the CDR3: TGTGCCAGCAGTTTACACCCAGGGGGAATGAACGAGCAGTACTTC.

This clonotype was counted a few times. The rearrangement links TRBV6-2 or TRBV6-3 to TRBJ2-3, with 9 bases aligning to TRBD2. The V gene's germline CDR1 is MNHEY and CDR2 SVGEGT. The CDR3 covers 15 residues. V trimming: 6 bases; J trimming: 2 bases; junction bases outside the gene matches: 6. CDR3: CASRSSGGNTDTQYF. The DNA of the CDR3 is TGTGCCAGCAGAAGTAGCGGGGGTAACACAGATACGCAGTATTTT.

There are many counts of this clonotype. This chain links TRBV20-1 with TRBJ2-5; 10 bases match TRBD1. Germline-derived CDR1 and CDR2 are DFQATT and SNEGSKA (reference sequence). CDR3 length: 13 residues. The CDR3: CSARQGAGETQYF. For the CDR3, the DNA is TGCAGCGCCAGACAGGGGGCTGGGGAGACCCAGTACTTC.

The rearrangement uses TRBV7-2 and TRBJ2-1, with no clear D. V was trimmed by 5 bases and J by 4 bases, leaving 12 bases between them. Germline CDR1 reads SGHTA; CDR2 reads FQGNSA. The CDR3 consists of 14 residues. The CDR3 sequence is CASSLRAHYNEQFF. CDR3 bases: TGTGCCAGCAGCCTAAGGGCTCATTACAATGAGCAGTTCTTC.

The chain has TRBV2 and TRBJ2-1; no definite D call. This CDR3 has 15 residues. Trimming took off 7 bases at V and 3 bases at J, with 16 bases between the two ends. Germline-derived CDR1 and CDR2 are SNHLY and FYNNEI. CDR3 residues: CASKAFPVGYNEQFF. CDR3 sequence (DNA): TGTGCCAGCAAGGCCTTCCCGGTAGGCTACAATGAGCAGTTCTTC.

The chain has TRBV6-6 and TRBJ2-1; D tentatively fits TRBD1 or TRBD2 (6 bases each). The CDR3 spans 16 residues. Between the trimmed V and J ends, which lost 0 bases and 1 base, there was a span of 10 bases. Germline CDR1 reads MNHNY; CDR2 reads SVGAGI (reference sequence). CDR3 residues: CASSYSTGASYNEQFF. The DNA for the CDR3 is TGTGCCAGCAGTTACTCGACGGGGGCATCCTACAATGAGCAGTTCTTC.

There are a few counts of this clonotype. The V and J genes are TRBV7-9 and TRBJ2-3; no clear D gene. CDR3 length: 11 amino acids. CDR1 SEHNR and CDR2 FQNEAQ come from the germline V gene (reference sequence). V was pared by 7 bases and J by 14 bases, with 16 bases between. The CDR3 nucleotides read TGTGCCAGCACCTCGGAAATTGACGGGTATTTT. This gives the protein CASTSEIDGYF. Variable domain in full (rest from reference TRBV7-9 and TRBJ2-3): DTGVSQNPRHKITKRGQNVTFRCDPISEHNRLYWYRQTLGQGPEFLTYFQNEAQLEKSRLLSDRFSAERPKGSFSTLEIQRTEQGDSAMYLCASTSEIDGYFGPGTRLTVL.

The chain has TRBV2 and TRBJ1-1; TRBD1 agrees at 9 bases. Germline V gene sequence: CDR1 SNHLY, CDR2 FYNNEI. Trimming at V came to 6 bases and at J to 6 bases, leaving 8 bases not matched to a gene. CDR3 length: 14 amino acids. CDR3 coding DNA: TGTGCCAGCAGAGATGAACAGGGGGCGGCTGAAGCTTTCTTT. Its protein product is CASRDEQGAAEAFF.

The chain uses TRBV29-1 and TRBJ2-1; D unclear. This CDR3 has 14 residues. Per germline, CDR1 SQVTM and CDR2 ANQGSEA. Trimming left V 8 bases short and J 1 base short, with 15 bases between. The CDR3 DNA is TGCAGCACCTCACGGGTCTTATCCTACAATGAGCAGTTCTTC. Translating gives CSTSRVLSYNEQFF.

The chain recombines TRBV6-2 or TRBV6-3 with TRBJ1-2; tentative D call: TRBD1 (5 bases). Between the trimmed V and J ends, which lost 6 bases and 1 base, there was a span of 12 bases. Germline V lookup: CDR1 MNHEY, CDR2 SVGEGT. The CDR3 contains 14 residues. The CDR3 DNA sequence: TGTGCCAGCAGACGGGGGACCGGTAACTATGGCTACACCTTC. This gives the protein CASRRGTGNYGYTF.

The genes are TRBV5-4 and TRBJ2-5; D ambiguous. This CDR3 has 14 residues. Germline assignment: CDR1 SGHNT and CDR2 YYREEE (reference sequence). With 1 base removed from V and 3 bases from J, the gap between germline ends came to 10 bases. DNA of the CDR3: TGTGCCAGCAGCTTGTTGGCAGTTGAAGAGACCCAGTACTTC. Translated: CASSLLAVEETQYF.

The chain couples TRBV5-1 to TRBJ1-2; 8 bases map to TRBD1. J gave up 4 bases and V 0 bases, and 5 bases lay outside the gene matches. In germline, CDR1 is SGHRS, CDR2 YFSETQ. This CDR3 comprises 15 residues. This chain's CDR3 is CASSLDGQGAYGYTF. The CDR3 DNA follows: TGCGCCAGCAGCTTGGACGGCCAGGGGGCCTATGGCTACACCTTC.

The CDR3 nucleotides are TGCGCCAGCAGCTTTTACGGACAGGGGGGCTATGGCTACACCTTC. Translation: CASSFYGQGGYGYTF. The rearrangement joins TRBV5-1 to TRBJ1-2, with 10 positions matching TRBD1. Trimming cost V 2 bases and J 4 bases; bases outside gene matches: 5. CDR1 SGHRS and CDR2 YFSETQ come from the germline V gene. The CDR3 totals 15 residues.

Only a few counts were recorded for this clonotype. The chain is built from TRBV29-1 and TRBJ1-4, with D maybe TRBD1 (5 bases). In germline, CDR1 is SQVTM, CDR2 ANQGSEA. There are 12 residues in the CDR3. The V and J ends lost 7 bases and 5 bases respectively, with 11 bases between them. CDR3 amino acids: CSALQENEKLFF. The CDR3 DNA reads as TGCAGCGCCCTACAGGAGAATGAAAAACTGTTTTTT.